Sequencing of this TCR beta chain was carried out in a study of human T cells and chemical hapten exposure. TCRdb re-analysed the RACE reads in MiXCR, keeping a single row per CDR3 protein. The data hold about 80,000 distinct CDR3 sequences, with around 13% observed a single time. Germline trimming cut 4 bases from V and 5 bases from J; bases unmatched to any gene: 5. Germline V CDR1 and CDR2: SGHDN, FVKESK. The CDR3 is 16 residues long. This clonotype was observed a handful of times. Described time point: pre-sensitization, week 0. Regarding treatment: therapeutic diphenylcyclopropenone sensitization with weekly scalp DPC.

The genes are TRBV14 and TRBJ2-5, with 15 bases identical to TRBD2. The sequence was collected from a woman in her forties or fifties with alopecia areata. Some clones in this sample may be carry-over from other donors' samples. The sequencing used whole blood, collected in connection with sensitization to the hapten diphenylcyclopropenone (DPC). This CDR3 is CASSRGLAGGFETQYF. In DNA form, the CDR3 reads TGTGCCAGCAGCCGAGGACTAGCGGGAGGGTTCGAGACCCAGTACTTC.